The clone carrying this T cell receptor (beta chain) was seen more than once but under ten times. Investigators excluded patients with uncontrolled infection, other autoimmune disease, pregnancy or lactation. Using RNA transcripts as the source, TCR beta CDR3 regions were amplified. The HTBI primer set served for first-round RT-PCR of the TCR CDR3. MiXCR was run by TCRdb on the multiplex PCR reads, yielding one entry per CDR3 protein. The sample shows about 290,000 distinct CDR3 sequences, roughly an eighth of them seen only once. This sample was included in a study of T cells in Graves' hyperthyroidism and ophthalmopathy. Germline V gene data show CDR1 as SGHRS and CDR2 as YFSETQ. The CDR3 length is 16 residues. V lost 2 bases, J lost 4 bases, and 3 bases stayed unmatched.

This TCR derives from a woman between 40 and 50 years old with Graves' hyperthyroidism. The rearrangement links TRBV5-1 to TRBJ2-5; the match to TRBD2 covers 15 bases. The sample comprised blood. CDR3 in amino acids: CASSFGLAGGGETQYF. The CDR3 DNA follows: TGCGCCAGCAGCTTCGGACTAGCGGGAGGGGGAGAGACCCAGTACTTC. The full variable domain, with the rest looked up from reference TRBV5-1 and TRBJ2-5, is KAGVTQTPRYLIKTRGQQVTLSCSPISGHRSVSWYQQTPGQGLQFLFEYFSETQRNKGNFPGRFSGRQFSNSRSEMNVSTLELGDSALYLCASSFGLAGGGETQYFGPGTRLLVL.